A selection of T cell receptor beta chains follows, all from one sample in a study of post-analysis software for immune sequencing data. Each CDR3 protein is one row after TCRdb ran MiXCR on the PCR reads. This repertoire shows hundreds of thousands of distinct CDR3 sequences, about 44% found once; its top ten account for under 2%. Input material: blood. The origin of the receptors is a girl aged 5-17 years with multiple sclerosis. The CDR3 runs from the conserved cysteine through the conserved F or W. Rows give clone size only sometimes, using once, few, many, or a class for an expanded clone.

v_gene: TRBV27; j_gene: TRBJ2-7; abundance: -; CDR3aa: CASRGLAAPYEQYF
v_gene: TRBV4-1; j_gene: TRBJ2-1; abundance: few; CDR3aa: CASSQDPYNEQFF
v_gene: TRBV5-1; j_gene: TRBJ1-1; abundance: -; CDR3aa: CASSLDPGQGKAFF
v_gene: TRBV5-5; j_gene: TRBJ1-2; abundance: few; CDR3aa: CASSLIWADYGYTF
v_gene: TRBV5-5; j_gene: TRBJ2-5; abundance: -; CDR3aa: CASSLGGLAEKQETQYF
v_gene: TRBV6-6; j_gene: TRBJ2-2; abundance: -; CDR3aa: CASSLLAGVPGELFF
v_gene: TRBV4-1; j_gene: TRBJ2-7; abundance: -; CDR3aa: CASSQIPVYEQYF
v_gene: TRBV4-2; j_gene: TRBJ2-2; abundance: -; CDR3aa: CASSHLSGQGIRGELFF
v_gene: TRBV20-1; j_gene: TRBJ2-5; abundance: few; CDR3aa: CSARGTGEGQETQYF
v_gene: TRBV4-1; j_gene: TRBJ2-1; abundance: few; CDR3aa: CASSEDRASYNEQFF
v_gene: TRBV5-1; j_gene: TRBJ2-1; abundance: -; CDR3aa: CASSFVDRLLHEQFF
v_gene: TRBV7-2; j_gene: TRBJ2-7; abundance: -; CDR3aa: CASSLAQTGWSSYEQYF
v_gene: TRBV13; j_gene: TRBJ2-1; abundance: few; CDR3aa: CASSSEGTGMVYEQFF
v_gene: TRBV10-3; j_gene: TRBJ2-7; abundance: -; CDR3aa: CAISLYGTSGYEQYF
v_gene: TRBV15; j_gene: TRBJ2-6; abundance: few; CDR3aa: CATSTLWAGLPGANVLTF
v_gene: TRBV20-1; j_gene: TRBJ2-5; abundance: -; CDR3aa: CSARDPQGHGGRHQETQYF
v_gene: TRBV7-2; j_gene: TRBJ1-2; abundance: -; CDR3aa: CASSLVGGRQGDIVYGYTF
v_gene: TRBV7-6; j_gene: TRBJ2-7; abundance: -; CDR3aa: CASSLAGGRERAYEQYF
v_gene: TRBV12-3/TRBV12-4; j_gene: TRBJ2-1; abundance: few; CDR3aa: CASSSNRGRNEQFF
v_gene: TRBV24-1; j_gene: TRBJ2-1; abundance: few; CDR3aa: CATSDMTGRGVNEQFF
v_gene: TRBV12-3/TRBV12-4; j_gene: TRBJ1-2; abundance: few; CDR3aa: CASSLAGTAGYTF
v_gene: TRBV6-4; j_gene: TRBJ1-6; abundance: -; CDR3aa: CASSDNVRDRGSSNSPLHF
v_gene: TRBV7-9; j_gene: TRBJ2-7; abundance: -; CDR3aa: CASSLSPDRGPSYEQYF
v_gene: TRBV20-1; j_gene: TRBJ1-5; abundance: -; CDR3aa: CSAKEGGNQPQHF
v_gene: TRBV29-1; j_gene: TRBJ2-5; abundance: -; CDR3aa: CSVEDFKGGTGETQYF
v_gene: TRBV3-1; j_gene: TRBJ1-2; abundance: -; CDR3aa: CASSQANMVNYGYTF
v_gene: TRBV20-1; j_gene: TRBJ2-1; abundance: few; CDR3aa: CSARGRGLARDEQFF
v_gene: TRBV6-5; j_gene: TRBJ1-2; abundance: -; CDR3aa: CASTGTGNPSNYGYTF
v_gene: TRBV12-3/TRBV12-4; j_gene: TRBJ2-1; abundance: -; CDR3aa: CASSSLAGGSTFF
v_gene: TRBV11-2; j_gene: TRBJ2-1; abundance: -; CDR3aa: CASSLALWGSAHNEQFF
v_gene: TRBV3-1; j_gene: TRBJ2-3; abundance: few; CDR3aa: CASRHHGTDTDTQYF
v_gene: TRBV5-6; j_gene: TRBJ1-2; abundance: -; CDR3aa: CASRSRGVFYGYTF
v_gene: TRBV12-3/TRBV12-4; j_gene: TRBJ1-2; abundance: few; CDR3aa: CASSKPPGQGAANYGYTF
v_gene: TRBV7-8; j_gene: TRBJ1-2; abundance: -; CDR3aa: CASSLDTGLGYTF
v_gene: TRBV20-1; j_gene: TRBJ2-1; abundance: many; CDR3aa: CSASGLEGLAGGSSYNEQFF
v_gene: TRBV5-1; j_gene: TRBJ2-3; abundance: -; CDR3aa: CASGGLAGGRPTDTQYF
v_gene: TRBV11-2; j_gene: TRBJ2-7; abundance: once; CDR3aa: CASSPLEWRTSSYEQYF
v_gene: TRBV6-5; j_gene: TRBJ2-5; abundance: -; CDR3aa: CASSYLGVVEQYF
v_gene: TRBV12-3/TRBV12-4; j_gene: -; abundance: -; CDR3aa: CASSHRSPEQYF
v_gene: TRBV20-1; j_gene: TRBJ2-7; abundance: few; CDR3aa: CSARESYEQYF
v_gene: TRBV6-5; j_gene: TRBJ1-2; abundance: -; CDR3aa: CASSYNRRNRGRYGYTF
v_gene: TRBV12-3/TRBV12-4; j_gene: TRBJ2-1; abundance: -; CDR3aa: CASTPDYSQFF